This T cell receptor (beta chain) appears in the sequencing data of a study of Ad26.COV2.S vaccination and SARS-CoV-2 variants. Study in general: Once or twice, 56 days apart, Ad26.COV2.S was delivered intramuscularly. Study-level findings and limits: Placebo recipients trailed vaccine recipients in spike-specific TCR breadth. Breadth and depth estimates from TCRs may understate total T cell responses.

Specified treatment: 19 received Ad26.COV2.S at low or high dose, single or two shots; 5 received placebo; per-sample allocation not given. Specimens were obtained on day 63 following the first vaccine or placebo injection. An adult donor aged 18-55 years was enrolled in Boston. Assay used: immunoSEQ multiplex PCR; TCRdb lists only in-frame clones, some missing. This sample has 450,000 to 550,000 clones, with roughly nine tenths found just once. Turning to this clone: The antigen remains unidentified.

The receptor comes from a person between 18 and 65 years old who received the Ad26.COV2.S COVID-19 vaccine or a placebo. The sequences come from peripheral blood, collected in a trial of Ad26.COV2.S vaccine versus placebo.

CDR3 residues: CASSYFDGQAGNTEAFF. CDR3 nucleotides: TGTGCCAGCAGTTACTTCGACGGGCAGGCTGGCAACACTGAAGCTTTCTTT. The J gene is TRBJ1-1, the V gene TRBV6-2 or TRBV6-3; D is uncertain. Per germline, CDR1 MNHEY and CDR2 SVGEGT. V was trimmed by 1 base and J by 2 bases, leaving 17 bases between them. The CDR3 is 17 residues long.